One and the same sample provided the 13 T cell receptor beta chains below, sequenced in a study of T cell clones after liver transplantation. Profiled with immunoSEQ multiplex PCR; TCRdb holds only in-frame clones, not every one. The sample shows 8,500 to 10,000 clones, around 72% of them seen only once. This specimen was CD8+ T cells from blood, taken at the approximately 16-month timepoint. The receptor source for this set is a human patient who received a liver transplant. The graft donor may account for some of the T cells.

Only a few counts were recorded for this clone. The chain joins TRBV7-2 to TRBJ1-1, with 9 bases aligning to TRBD1. Trimming removed 5 bases from V and 13 bases from J; junction bases left unmatched: 8. The CDR3 spans 12 residues. Germline-derived CDR1 and CDR2 are SGHTA and FQGNSA. CDR3 bases: TGTGCCAGCAGCCACCCGGGACAGGGACTTTTCTTT. It encodes CASSHPGQGLFF. The full variable domain, with the rest looked up from reference TRBV7-2 and TRBJ1-1, is GAGVSQSPSNKVTEKGKDVELRCDPISGHTALYWYRQSLGQGLEFLIYFQGNSAPDKSGLPSDRFSAERTGGSVSTLTIQRTQQEDSAVYLCASSHPGQGLFFGQGTRLTVV.

V usage is TRBV6-1 and J usage is TRBJ2-1, with 7 bases that match TRBD1. The V segment lost 6 bases and the J segment 0 bases; nucleotides outside the gene matches: 5. Germline V gene sequence: CDR1 MNHNS, CDR2 SASEGT. This CDR3 is built from 15 residues. Written as DNA, the CDR3 is TGTGCCAGCAGCGTCGACAGGGCCTCCTACAATGAGCAGTTCTTC. Translation gives CASSVDRASYNEQFF.

This clone was detected a few times. The CDR3 sequence: CASIMASGRLDEQFF. For the CDR3, the DNA is TGTGCCAGCATCATGGCTAGCGGGAGATTAGATGAGCAGTTCTTC. The gene calls are TRBV27 and TRBJ2-1; 10 nucleotides line up with TRBD2. The CDR3 is 15 amino acids. V shed 7 bases, J shed 8 bases, and the junction held 11 bases outside the gene matches. CDR1 is MNHEY, CDR2 SMNVEV, per germline (reference sequence).

This clone turned up a few times. DNA for the CDR3: TGTGCCAGCAGTTACCACCAGGGCAATGGCTACACCTTC. The encoded protein is CASSYHQGNGYTF. The rearrangement joins TRBV6-5 to TRBJ1-2, with D tentatively TRBD1 (5 bases). V shed 2 bases and J shed 6 bases, with 10 bases lying between them. Looked up from germline, CDR1 is MNHEY and CDR2 is SVGAGI. The CDR3 length is 13 residues.

This chain uses TRBV11-3 with TRBJ2-2; D gene ambiguous. CDR1 SGHNT and CDR2 YENEEA come from the germline V gene. V gave up 8 bases and J gave up 4 bases, with 11 bases separating them. This CDR3 comprises 13 residues. The CDR3 sequence: CASQGRVTGELFF. The CDR3 DNA sequence: TGTGCCAGCCAAGGGCGTGTCACCGGGGAGCTGTTTTTT.

The rearrangement joins TRBV28 to TRBJ1-1; D remains ambiguous. The CDR3 extends over 11 amino acids. V lost 3 bases and J lost 2, with 1 base in between. The V gene's germline CDR1 is MDHEN and CDR2 SYDVKM. This CDR3 reads CASSFNTEAFF. The CDR3 DNA follows: TGTGCCAGCAGTTTCAACACTGAAGCTTTCTTT.

This clone qualifies as medium-sized. This chain uses TRBV4-1 with TRBJ1-5, with 8 bases matching TRBD1. The CDR3 is made up of 15 amino acids. With V trimmed by 4 bases and J by 6 bases, 8 bases remained unmatched. CDR1 and CDR2 from the germline V gene are MGHRA and YSYEKL. The CDR3: CASSLGQGLGQPQHF. The CDR3 DNA reads TGCGCCAGCAGCCTAGGACAGGGCTTAGGTCAGCCCCAGCATTTT.

This clone was detected a few times. This chain connects TRBV5-1 to TRBJ1-2; weak D call: TRBD1 (6 bases). From germline, CDR1 is SGHRS and CDR2 YFSETQ. Deletions cut 0 bases from V and 2 bases from J, with 8 bases between. The CDR3 extends over 14 amino acids. Here the CDR3 DNA reads TGCGCCAGCAGCTTGGATACAGGGAACTATGGCTACACCTTC. Its translation is CASSLDTGNYGYTF.

The chain joins TRBV5-5 to TRBJ1-2; D ambiguous. This CDR3 region has 12 residues. The germline CDR1 and CDR2 sequences are SGHKS and YYEKEE (reference sequence). V dropped 0 bases and J dropped 4 bases, with 4 bases sitting between them. The CDR3 DNA sequence: TGTGCCAGCAGCTTGGATAGCTATGGCTACACCTTC. Amino acids: CASSLDSYGYTF. The variable domain in full, with the rest retrieved from reference TRBV5-5 and TRBJ1-2, is DAGVTQSPTHLIKTRGQQVTLRCSPISGHKSVSWYQQVLGQGPQFIFQYYEKEERGRGNFPDRFSARQFPNYSSELNVNALLLGDSALYLCASSLDSYGYTFGSGTRLTVV.

This clone was seen only a few times. This chain links TRBV6-5 with TRBJ2-3; no clear D gene. This CDR3 is 13 amino acids long. V was shortened by 0 bases and J by 1 base, with 2 bases between the two germline ends. CDR1 is MNHEY, CDR2 SVGAGI, per germline. The CDR3 nucleotides read TGTGCCAGCAGTTACTCAGGCACAGATACGCAGTATTTT. This sequence encodes CASSYSGTDTQYF.

This clone is a singleton in its sample. The V call is TRBV7-6, the J call TRBJ2-3, with a tentative D call TRBD2 (5 bases). The CDR3 spans 17 residues. V was clipped by 5 bases and J by 2 bases, with 20 bases between them. CDR1 is SGHVS and CDR2 is FNYEAQ in the germline V gene. DNA of the CDR3: TGTGCCAGCAGCACAAAGGGAGTTAGCGAGGTCACAGATACGCAGTATTTT. Translation: CASSTKGVSEVTDTQYF.

This clone was seen just once. V is TRBV29-1 and J is TRBJ2-5, with 8 bases identical to TRBD1. V shed 5 bases and J 3 bases; nucleotides not matched to a gene: 5. Per germline, CDR1 SQVTM and CDR2 ANQGSEA. The CDR3 sequence is 13 residues long. CDR3: CSVTDRGKETQYF. CDR3 in DNA: TGCAGCGTTACTGACAGGGGAAAAGAGACCCAGTACTTC.

The genes are TRBV6-1 and TRBJ2-2; D could derive from TRBD1 or TRBD2 (5 bases each). The CDR3 extends over 15 amino acids. Per the germline V gene, CDR1 is MNHNS and CDR2 is SASEGT. V lost 5 bases to trimming and J lost 1 base, with 11 bases between them. CDR3 in DNA: TGTGCCAGCAGTCCGGGACGGTTGAACACCGGGGAGCTGTTTTTT. Translated, it gives CASSPGRLNTGELFF.